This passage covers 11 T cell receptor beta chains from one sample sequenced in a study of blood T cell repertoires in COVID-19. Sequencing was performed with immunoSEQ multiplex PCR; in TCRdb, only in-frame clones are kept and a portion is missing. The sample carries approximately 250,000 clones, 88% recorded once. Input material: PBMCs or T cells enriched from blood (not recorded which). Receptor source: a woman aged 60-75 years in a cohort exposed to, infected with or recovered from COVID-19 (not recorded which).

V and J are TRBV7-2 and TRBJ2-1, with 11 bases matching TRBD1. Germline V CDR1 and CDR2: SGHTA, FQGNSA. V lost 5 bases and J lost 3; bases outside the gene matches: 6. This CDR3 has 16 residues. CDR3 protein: CASSPSGTGGYNEQFF. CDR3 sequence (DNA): TGTGCCAGCAGCCCCTCCGGGACAGGGGGCTACAATGAGCAGTTCTTC.

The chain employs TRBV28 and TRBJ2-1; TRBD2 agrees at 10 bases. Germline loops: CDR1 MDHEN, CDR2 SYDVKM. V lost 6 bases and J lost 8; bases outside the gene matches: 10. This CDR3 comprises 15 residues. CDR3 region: CASRLLAGAWDEQFF. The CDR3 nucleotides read TGTGCCAGCAGGCTTCTAGCGGGAGCCTGGGATGAGCAGTTCTTC. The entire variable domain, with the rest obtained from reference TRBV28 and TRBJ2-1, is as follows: DVKVTQSSRYLVKRTGEKVFLECVQDMDHENMFWYRQDPGLGLRLIYFSYDVKMKEKGDIPEGYSVSREKKERFSLILESASTNQTSMYLCASRLLAGAWDEQFFGPGTRLTVL.

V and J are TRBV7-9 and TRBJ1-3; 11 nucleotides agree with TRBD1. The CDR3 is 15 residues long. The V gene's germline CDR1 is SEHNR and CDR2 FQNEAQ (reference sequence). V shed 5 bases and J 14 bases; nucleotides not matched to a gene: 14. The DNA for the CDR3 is TGTGCCAGCAGCCCAACGGGGACAGGGGGTCCTCTTTTATATTTT. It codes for CASSPTGTGGPLLYF.

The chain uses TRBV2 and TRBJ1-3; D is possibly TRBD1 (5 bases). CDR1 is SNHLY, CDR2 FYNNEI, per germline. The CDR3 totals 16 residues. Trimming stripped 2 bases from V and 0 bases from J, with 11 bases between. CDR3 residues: CASSEQGTYSGNTIYF. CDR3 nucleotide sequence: TGTGCCAGCAGTGAACAGGGTACTTACTCTGGAAACACCATATATTTT.

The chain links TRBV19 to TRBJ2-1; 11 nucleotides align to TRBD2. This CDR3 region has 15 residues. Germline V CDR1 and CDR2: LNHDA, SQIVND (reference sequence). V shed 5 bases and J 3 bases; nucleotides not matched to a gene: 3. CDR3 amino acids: CASSGGLADYNEQFF. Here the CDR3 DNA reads TGTGCCAGTAGTGGGGGACTAGCGGACTACAATGAGCAGTTCTTC.

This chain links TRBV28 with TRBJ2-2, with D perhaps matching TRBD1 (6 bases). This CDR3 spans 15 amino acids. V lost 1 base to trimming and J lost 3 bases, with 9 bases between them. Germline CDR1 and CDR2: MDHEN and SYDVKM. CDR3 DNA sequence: TGTGCCAGCAGTTTATCATCAGGGGACACCGGGGAGCTGTTTTTT. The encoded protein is CASSLSSGDTGELFF. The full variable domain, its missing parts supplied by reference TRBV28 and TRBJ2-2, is DVKVTQSSRYLVKRTGEKVFLECVQDMDHENMFWYRQDPGLGLRLIYFSYDVKMKEKGDIPEGYSVSREKKERFSLILESASTNQTSMYLCASSLSSGDTGELFFGEGSRLTVL.

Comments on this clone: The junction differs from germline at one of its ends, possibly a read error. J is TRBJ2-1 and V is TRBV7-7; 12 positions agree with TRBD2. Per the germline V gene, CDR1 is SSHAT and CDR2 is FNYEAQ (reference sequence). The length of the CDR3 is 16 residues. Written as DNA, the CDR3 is TGTGCTAGCAGCTTAAACACAGGACTAGCGGGAAATGAGCAGTTCTTC. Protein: CASSLNTGLAGNEQFF. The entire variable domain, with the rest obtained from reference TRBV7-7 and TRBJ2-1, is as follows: GAGVSQSPRYKVTKRGQDVTLRCDPISSHATLYWYQQALGQGPEFLTYFNYEAQPDKSGLPSDRFSAERPEGSISTLTIQRTEQRDSAMYRCASSLNTGLAGNEQFFGPGTRLTVL.

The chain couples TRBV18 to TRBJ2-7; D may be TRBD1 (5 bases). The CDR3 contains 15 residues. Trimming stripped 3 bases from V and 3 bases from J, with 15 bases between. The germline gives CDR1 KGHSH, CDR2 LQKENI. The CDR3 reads CASSPQDTKGYEQYF. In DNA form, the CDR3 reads TGTGCCAGCTCACCCCAGGACACCAAGGGCTACGAGCAGTACTTC. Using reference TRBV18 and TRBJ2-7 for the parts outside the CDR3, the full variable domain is NAGVMQNPRHLVRRRGQEARLRCSPMKGHSHVYWYRQLPEEGLKFMVYLQKENIIDESGMPKERFSAEFPKEGPSILRIQQVVRGDSAAYFCASSPQDTKGYEQYFGPGTRLTVT.

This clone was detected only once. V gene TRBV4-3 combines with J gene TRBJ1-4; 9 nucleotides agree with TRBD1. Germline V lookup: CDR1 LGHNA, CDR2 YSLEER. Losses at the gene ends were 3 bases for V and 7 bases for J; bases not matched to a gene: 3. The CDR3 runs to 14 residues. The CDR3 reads CASSHTGGIEKLFF. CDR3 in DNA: TGCGCCAGCAGCCACACAGGGGGCATTGAAAAACTGTTTTTT.

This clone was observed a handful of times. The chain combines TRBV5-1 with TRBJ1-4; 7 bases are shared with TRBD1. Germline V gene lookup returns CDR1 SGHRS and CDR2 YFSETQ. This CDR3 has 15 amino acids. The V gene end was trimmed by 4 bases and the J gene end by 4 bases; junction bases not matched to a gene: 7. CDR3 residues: CASSVTGNFNEKLFF. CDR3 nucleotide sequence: TGCGCCAGCAGCGTGACAGGGAACTTTAATGAAAAACTGTTTTTT.

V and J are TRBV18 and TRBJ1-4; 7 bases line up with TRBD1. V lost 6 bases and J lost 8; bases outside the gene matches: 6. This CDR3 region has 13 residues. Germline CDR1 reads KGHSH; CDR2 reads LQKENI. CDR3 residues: CASSFGTAEKLFF. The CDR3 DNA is TGTGCCAGCTCGTTCGGGACAGCAGAAAAACTGTTTTTT.